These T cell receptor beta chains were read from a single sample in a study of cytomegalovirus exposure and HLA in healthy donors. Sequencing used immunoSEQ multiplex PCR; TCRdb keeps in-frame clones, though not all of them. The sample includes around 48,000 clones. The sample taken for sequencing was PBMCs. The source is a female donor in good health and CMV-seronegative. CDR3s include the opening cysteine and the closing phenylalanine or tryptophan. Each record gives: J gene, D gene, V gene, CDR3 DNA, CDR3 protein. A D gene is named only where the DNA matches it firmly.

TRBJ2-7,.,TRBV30,TGTGCCTGGAGCCTGGAGTACGAGCAGTACTTC,CAWSLEYEQYF
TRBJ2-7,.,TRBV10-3,TGTGCCATCAGTGAGAGCCTTGGACAGTCCTACGAGCAGTACTTC,CAISESLGQSYEQYF
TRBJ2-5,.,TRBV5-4,TGTGCCAGCAGCAGAACAGGGGCGGGGGAGACCCAGTACTTC,CASSRTGAGETQYF
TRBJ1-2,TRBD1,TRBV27,TGTGCCAGCAGTTTAGCAGGGGGAGGCTATGGCTACACCTTC,CASSLAGGGYGYTF
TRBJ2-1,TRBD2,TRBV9,TGTGCCAGCAGCGTTACTAGCGGGAGCTCTGAGCAGTTCTTC,CASSVTSGSSEQFF
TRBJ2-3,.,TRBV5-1,TGCGCCAGCAGCTTCAGGCGGGGCACAGATACGCAGTATTTT,CASSFRRGTDTQYF
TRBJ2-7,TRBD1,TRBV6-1,TGTGCCAGCGAAACCTCCGGGACAGGGCACGAGCAGTACTTC,CASETSGTGHEQYF
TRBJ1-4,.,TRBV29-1,TGCAGCGTTGCTGGGGGGAATGAAAAACTGTTTTTT,CSVAGGNEKLFF
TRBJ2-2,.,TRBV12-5,TGTGCTAGTGGTAGCAGGGCCACGAACACCGGGGAGCTGTTTTTT,CASGSRATNTGELFF
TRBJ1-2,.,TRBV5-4,TGTGCCAGCAGCCACGGGGGAGGGGTTCTCGGCTACACCTTC,CASSHGGGVLGYTF
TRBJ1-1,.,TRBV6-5,TGTGCCAGCAGGTCAGGGGAGAGCACTGAAGCTTTCTTT,CASRSGESTEAFF
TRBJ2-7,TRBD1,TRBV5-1,TGCGCCAGCAGCTTGGAGGCAGGGGGCTTCTACGAGCAGTACTTC,CASSLEAGGFYEQYF
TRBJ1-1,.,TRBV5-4,TGTGCCAGCAGCTTGGATCGGCGGGGGGTTAGCACTGAAGATTTCTTT,CASSLDRRGVSTEDFF
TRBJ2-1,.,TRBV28,TGTGCCAGCAGGCAATACCGTACCGGAACAGGGACGGGGAGTGAGCAGTTCTTC,CASRQYRTGTGTGSEQFF
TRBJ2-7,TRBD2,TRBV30,TGTGCCGGGAGCAAATTAGCGGGAGTATCATCCGAGCAGTACTTC,CAGSKLAGVSSEQYF
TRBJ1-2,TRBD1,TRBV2,TGTGCCAGCAGAAAGGAGAGACAGGGGTCTAACTATGGCTACACCTTC,CASRKERQGSNYGYTF
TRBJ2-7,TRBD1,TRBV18,TGTGCCAGCTCACCTCCGGGACAGAGCTACGAGCAGTACTTC,CASSPPGQSYEQYF
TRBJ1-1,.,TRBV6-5,TGTGCCAGCAGTTACTCCCGTAACAGAGCTGAAGCTTTCTTT,CASSYSRNRAEAFF
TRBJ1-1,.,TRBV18,TGTGCCAGCTCGCAGAACAAGAACACTGAAGCTTTCTTT,CASSQNKNTEAFF
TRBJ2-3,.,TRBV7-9,TGTGCCAGCAGAACGGGACACCCTAGCACAGATACGCAGTATTTT,CASRTGHPSTDTQYF
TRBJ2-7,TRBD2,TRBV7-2,TGTGCCAGCAGCTTTGGACTAGCGGGAACCTACGAGCAGTACTTC,CASSFGLAGTYEQYF
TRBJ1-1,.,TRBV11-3,TGTGCCAGCAGCCCTCGACAGAAGAAGGTGAACACTGAAGCTTTCTTT,CASSPRQKKVNTEAFF
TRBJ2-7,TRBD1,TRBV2,TGTGCCAGCAGTGAAGATTGGGCAGGGGGCCCCATCCAGTACTTC,CASSEDWAGGPIQYF
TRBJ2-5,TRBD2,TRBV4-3,TGCGCCAGCAGCCAAGAAGCGGCGGGGGTCACCCAAGAGACCCAGTACTTC,CASSQEAAGVTQETQYF
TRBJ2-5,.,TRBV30,TGTGCCTGGACCACAACGGGGAGCAGGCAAGTGGCCCAGTACTTC,CAWTTTGSRQVAQYF
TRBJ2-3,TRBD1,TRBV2,TGTGCCAGCAGTGAACTGGACAGGGTAGGGGCGCAGTATTTT,CASSELDRVGAQYF
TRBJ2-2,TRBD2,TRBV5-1,TGCGCCAGCAGCGGTACTAGCGGGAGGGCGAACACCGGGGAGCTGTTTTTT,CASSGTSGRANTGELFF
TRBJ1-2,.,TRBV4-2,TGTGCCAGCAGCCAACGTTCAGTCCGGCGGGCCTATGGCTACACCTTC,CASSQRSVRRAYGYTF
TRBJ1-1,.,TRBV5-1,TGCGCCAGCAGCTTGACCCAGGGTGGGAACGCTGAAGCTTTCTTT,CASSLTQGGNAEAFF
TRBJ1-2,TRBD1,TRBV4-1,TGCGCCAGCAGCCAAGATCCGGGACAGGGGGCTGGCTACACCTTC,CASSQDPGQGAGYTF
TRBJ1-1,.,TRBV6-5,TGTGCCAGCCTACGCCAGTCCGGGGTGAACACTGAAGCTTTCTTT,CASLRQSGVNTEAFF
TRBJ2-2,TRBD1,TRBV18,TGTGCCAGCCACCGAAGGTTTGGACAGGGGTCTGCCGGGGAGCTGTTTTTT,CASHRRFGQGSAGELFF
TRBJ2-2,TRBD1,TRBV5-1,TGCGCCAGCAGCTTGGCGACAGGGCGGACCGGGGAGCTGTTTTTT,CASSLATGRTGELFF
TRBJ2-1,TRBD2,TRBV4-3,TGCGCCAGCAGCCAAGATCGACTAGCGGGGGTATCGGTCAATGAGCAGTTCTTC,CASSQDRLAGVSVNEQFF